This T cell receptor beta chain was recovered during a study of blood T cells in healthy people across ages. Study-wide results and limits: Estimates of diversity drawn from one million T cells were considered underestimates.

This clonotype was recorded a few times. Its specificity is unknown. V was pared by 3 bases and J by 3 bases, with 15 bases between. The CDR3 spans 16 residues. Per germline, CDR1 LGHNT and CDR2 FRNRAP. For the second PCR, which ran for about 7 to 11 cycles, a sample-barcoded 5' primer and a J-beta primer mix were used. Each cDNA molecule carried a tag from a template-switch adaptor that contained 12 random nucleotides. TCRdb called the 5' RACE reads again in MiXCR, with one record for every CDR3 protein. There are 1.5 million to 2 million distinct CDR3 sequences in the sample; about two fifths occur only once, and roughly 24% lies in the top ten.

The sample taken for sequencing was blood. The genes are TRBV12-5 and TRBJ2-1; D may correspond to TRBD1 or TRBD2 (6 bases each). This TCR came from a human donor in good health. CDR3 sequence reads: CASGFPRGALYNEQFF. In nucleotides, the CDR3 is TGTGCTAGTGGTTTCCCGAGGGGGGCCCTCTACAATGAGCAGTTCTTC.